This TCR beta chain appears in the sequencing data of a study of blood T cell repertoires in COVID-19. Data came from immunoSEQ multiplex PCR; TCRdb stores just in-frame clones and leaves some out. The table includes around 250,000 clones, 75% to 90% detected once. Details on this clone: Given a much more abundant clone one base away, this may be a read error.

CDR1 is SEHNR and CDR2 is FQNEAQ in the germline V gene (reference sequence). The CDR3 covers 16 residues. The junction had 3 bases not matched to a gene; V was cut back by 5 bases and J by 1 base. The chain has TRBV7-9 and TRBJ2-5, with TRBD2 matching 14 bases. This TCR derives from a human donor in a cohort sampled during active COVID-19. The sequenced sample was peripheral blood. Here the CDR3 DNA reads TGTGCCAGCAGCCCGGGACTAGCGGGAGCCCAAGAGACCCAGTACTTC. As protein: CASSPGLAGAQETQYF.